Listed below are T cell receptor beta chains from one sample, sequenced in a study of PD-1 blockade in mismatch repair-deficient tumors. TCRdb keeps only in-frame clones here, not all; method: immunoSEQ multiplex PCR. Of over 100,000 clones listed, 65% to 80% are singletons. Specimen: peripheral blood, collected 60 weeks after starting pembrolizumab. The receptors stem from an adult with mismatch repair-deficient cancer. Both conserved end residues are part of each CDR3. The order of the fields is V gene, D gene, J gene, clone size, CDR3 length, CDR3 DNA, CDR3 protein. D genes are given only for firm matches. Part of the rows lack a size; the others show once, few, many or a class for expanded clones.

TRBV7-9	TRBD1	TRBJ1-1	-	14	TGTGCCAGCAGCTTAGGGGACAGTCTGGCTGAAGCTTTCTTT	CASSLGDSLAEAFF
TRBV5-6	-	TRBJ2-6	-	18	TGTGCCAGCAGCTTGGATTTTGTCGGCGGTTTCGGGGCCAACGTCCTGACTTTC	CASSLDFVGGFGANVLTF
TRBV28	-	TRBJ2-3	-	15	TGTGCCAGCAGTCCAGGGGAAGGGGGCACAGATACGCAGTATTTT	CASSPGEGGTDTQYF
TRBV11-3	-	TRBJ2-2	-	12	TGTGCCAGCAGCTATGGCACCGGGGAGCTGTTTTTT	CASSYGTGELFF
TRBV18	TRBD2	TRBJ2-2	-	17	TGTGCCAGCTCACCCTCAGGTACTAGCGGGAGCACCGGGGAGCTGTTTTTT	CASSPSGTSGSTGELFF
TRBV27	TRBD1	TRBJ2-3	-	18	TGTGCCAGCAGTCCCTGGAGACAGGGCCCTACCAGCACAGATACGCAGTATTTT	CASSPWRQGPTSTDTQYF
TRBV5-1	TRBD2	TRBJ2-7	once	15	TGCGCCAGCAGCTTGGGAGCGGGAGCAGGAAACGAGCAGTACTTC	CASSLGAGAGNEQYF
TRBV11-1	-	TRBJ2-1	-	12	TGTGCCAGCACCTCCCTTCGAACCGAGCAGTTCTTC	CASTSLRTEQFF
TRBV2	TRBD1	TRBJ2-7	-	15	TGTGCCAGCAGTGATAGGAGGACAGGGGGCTACGAGCAGTACTTC	CASSDRRTGGYEQYF
TRBV19	-	TRBJ2-1	-	14	TGTGCCAGTAGTCCGACAGGCCCGGGCAATGAGCAGTTCTTC	CASSPTGPGNEQFF
TRBV6-1	TRBD2	TRBJ2-5	-	15	TGTGCCAGCAGTGAAGGGGAGGGAGGGCTGGAGACCCAGTACTTC	CASSEGEGGLETQYF
TRBV6-5	TRBD2	TRBJ2-2	-	15	TGTGCCACAGGACTAGCGGGAGTACGCACCGGGGAGCTGTTTTTT	CATGLAGVRTGELFF
TRBV2	-	TRBJ1-1	few	15	TGTGCCAGCAGGGCAGGGCGGCGCATGAACACTGAAGCTTTCTTT	CASRAGRRMNTEAFF
TRBV11-3	TRBD2	TRBJ2-2	once	19	TGTGCCAGCAGCACCCGGACTAGCGGGAGCACATTGAACACCGGGGAGCTGTTTTTT	CASSTRTSGSTLNTGELFF
TRBV14	TRBD2	TRBJ2-5	-	17	TGTGCCAGCAGCCTCGGGACTAGCGGGAGACCCCAAGAGACCCAGTACTTC	CASSLGTSGRPQETQYF
TRBV7-2	-	TRBJ2-3	-	16	TGTGCCAGCAGCTTAGGCAGCGGTCTAAACACAGATACGCAGTATTTT	CASSLGSGLNTDTQYF